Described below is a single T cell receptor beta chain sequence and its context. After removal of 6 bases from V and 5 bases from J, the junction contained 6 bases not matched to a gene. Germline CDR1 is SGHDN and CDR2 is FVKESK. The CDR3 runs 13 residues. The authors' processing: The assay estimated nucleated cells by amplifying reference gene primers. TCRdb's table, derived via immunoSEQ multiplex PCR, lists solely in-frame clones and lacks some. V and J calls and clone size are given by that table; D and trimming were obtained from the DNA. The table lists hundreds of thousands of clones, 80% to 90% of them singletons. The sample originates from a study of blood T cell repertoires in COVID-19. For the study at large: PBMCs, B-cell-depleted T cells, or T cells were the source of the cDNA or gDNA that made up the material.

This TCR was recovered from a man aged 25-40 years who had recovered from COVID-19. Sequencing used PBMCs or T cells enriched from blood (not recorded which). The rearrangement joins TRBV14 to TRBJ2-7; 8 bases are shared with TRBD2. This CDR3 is CASRKAGVNEQYF. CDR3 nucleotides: TGTGCCAGCAGAAAAGCGGGGGTGAACGAGCAGTACTTC. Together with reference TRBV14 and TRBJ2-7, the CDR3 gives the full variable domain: EAGVTQFPSHSVIEKGQTVTLRCDPISGHDNLYWYRRVMGKEIKFLLHFVKESKQDESGMPNNRFLAERTGGTYSTLKVQPAELEDSGVYFCASRKAGVNEQYFGPGTRLTVT.